These 6 T cell receptor beta chains came from one sample sequenced in a study of cytomegalovirus exposure and HLA in healthy donors. PCR amplification relied on 60 Vbeta primers (plus 13 Jbeta primers). The table came from immunoSEQ multiplex PCR; TCRdb's copy has only in-frame clones and leaves some out. The sample shows 100,000 to 120,000 clones, around 77% of them seen only once. Sequencing used PBMCs. The receptor set was obtained from a woman aged 30 to 39 in good health and CMV-seropositive.

The chain uses TRBV15 and TRBJ2-7; the D gene is possibly TRBD2 (6 bases). The CDR3 totals 16 residues. Trimming shortened V by 3 bases and J by 2 bases, and 17 bases separated the two germline ends. Per the germline V gene, CDR1 is LNHNV and CDR2 is YYDKDF (reference sequence). CDR3 sequence reads: CATSSPLRESAYEQYF. Here the CDR3 DNA reads TGTGCCACCAGCAGTCCGCTTCGGGAGTCCGCCTACGAGCAGTACTTC.

This rearrangement joins TRBV18 to TRBJ2-7, with 8 bases matching TRBD2. J gave up 4 bases and V 2 bases, and 7 bases lay outside the gene matches. The CDR3 is 15 amino acids. Germline loops: CDR1 KGHSH, CDR2 LQKENI. DNA for the CDR3: TGTGCCAGCTCACCAGCAGCGGGAGATAGGTACGAGCAGTACTTC. Translated: CASSPAAGDRYEQYF. The full variable domain, completed using reference TRBV18 and TRBJ2-7, is NAGVMQNPRHLVRRRGQEARLRCSPMKGHSHVYWYRQLPEEGLKFMVYLQKENIIDESGMPKERFSAEFPKEGPSILRIQQVVRGDSAAYFCASSPAAGDRYEQYFGPGTRLTVT.

This chain joins TRBV27 and TRBJ2-7, with a weak D call TRBD2 (6 bases). CDR3 length: 14 residues. CDR1 and CDR2 (germline): MNHEY, SMNVEV (reference sequence). Trimming left V 3 bases short and J 0 bases short, with 9 bases between. The CDR3 coding sequence is TGTGCCAGCAGTTTCGGGGGAAACTCCTACGAGCAGTACTTC. Encoded protein: CASSFGGNSYEQYF.

The chain has TRBV6-1 and TRBJ1-1, with 9 bases that match TRBD1. V was clipped by 1 base and J by 10 bases; unmatched bases: 7. Germline V CDR1 and CDR2: MNHNS, SASEGT. The length of the CDR3 is 14 residues. In DNA, the CDR3 is TGTGCCAGCAGTGAAGTTTGGGACAGGGTTACAGCTTTCTTT. Residues: CASSEVWDRVTAFF.

This clone was seen once. The V gene is TRBV4-1, the J gene TRBJ1-2; TRBD1 agrees at 8 bases. Germline V gene sequence: CDR1 MGHRA, CDR2 YSYEKL. Trimming cost V 0 bases and J 4 bases; bases outside gene matches: 1. This CDR3 is 14 amino acids long. CDR3 DNA: TGCGCCAGCAGCCAAGAGGGACAGGCCTATGGCTACACCTTC. Amino acids: CASSQEGQAYGYTF.

The genes are TRBV6-6 and TRBJ1-2; D possibly corresponds to TRBD1 (6 bases). The CDR3 runs to 12 residues. V lost 7 bases to trimming and J lost 6 bases, with 12 bases between them. Germline assignment: CDR1 MNHNY and CDR2 SVGAGI (reference sequence). The CDR3 protein is CASKGGRNGYTF. The DNA of the CDR3 is TGTGCCAGCAAAGGGGGAAGAAATGGCTACACCTTC.